This T cell receptor (beta chain) derives from a study of T-cell reconstitution after alpha-beta-depleted transplantation in children (dated by TCRdb to 2015 to 2016). For context, the study as a whole: The study quantitatively tracked T-cell immune reconstitution after TCRalphabeta/CD19-depleted allogeneic hematopoietic cell transplantation in children using TCR repertoire profiling.

Trimming takes 5 bases from V and 5 bases from J, and the germline ends sit 15 bases apart. Looking up the germline V gene (reference sequence) yields CDR1 MNHEY and CDR2 SMNVEV. The CDR3 contains 14 residues, cysteine and phenylalanine counted. Only the CDR3 DNA stays, 42 bases, in frame from base 1. Beyond this particular receptor, the publication reports: About two months after transplant, the apparently early recovery of alphabetaT-cell counts reportedly depended on just several hundred clones that had expanded rapidly and came from non-depleted graft cells. The high TCRbeta diversity at day 60 in some patients was ascribed to recipient T cells and intrathymic progenitors that had survived conditioning. Over the following months the frequencies of hyperexpanded clones went down, and after one year T-cell counts and TCRbeta diversity were mostly credited to newly produced T cells.

This clonotype was counted only a few times. No antigen is known for it. No much larger clonotype is one base removed from it; base qualities were not supplied. To prepare the library, PCR was applied. This sample was sequenced with an Illumina HiSeq 2500. To normalize quantification of the TCRbeta repertoire, the TCR libraries were built with molecular barcoding that relied on unique molecular identifiers. TCRdb's own reprocessing of the public reads used fastp at Q25 and MiXCR and kept productive beta chains. CDR3 protein sequences are deduplicated, and each keeps its most common genes and DNA. This sample has more than 400,000 distinct CDR3 sequences in its table, and over 40% of those were observed once. Together, the top ten hold approximately 30% of the sample. Per the publication, the treatment or condition label means: allogeneic hematopoietic cell transplantation with graft depleted of TCRalphabeta T cells and CD19 B cells. TCRalphabeta/CD19-depleted allogeneic hematopoietic cell grafts were given to the transplant recipients, all of whom were children.

This sequence uses TRBV27 and TRBJ1-2; the D gene identity is not certain. The starting material was PBMCs, obtained before TCRalphabeta/CD19-depleted stem cell transplant. The clonotype originates from a girl aged 2 to 9 with aplastic anemia, due to receive a stem cell transplant. The DNA is TGTGCCAGCAGTCCAATAACGACGGATTATGGCTACACCTTC. Translated, this gives CASSPITTDYGYTF.